This T cell receptor (beta chain) was observed in a study of T cells expressing NK-cell markers. Study background: The TCR beta repertoires originated in sorted CD3+CD56+NKG2C+, CD3+CD56+NKG2C- and CD3+CD56-NKG2C+ T cells. Eight donors were sequenced, of whom seven were HCMV-seropositive, while the remaining one was HCMV-seronegative.

Beta-chain TCR cDNA was generated via 5'RACE template switching with UMIs. TCRdb reworked the 5' RACE reads into one entry per CDR3 protein, no DNA. Its table lists 200,000 to 300,000 distinct CDR3 sequences. As concerns this clonotype: The antigen is not known.

Germline lookup yields CDR1 SSHAT and CDR2 FNYEAQ (reference sequence). The CDR3 has 14 residues. Study-level results: Topping the CD3+CD56-NKG2C+ fraction as well were these clonotypes, in a handful of donors.

Sequenced input: blood T cells: a sorted CD56 or NKG2C T cell subset, CD4+ or CD8+ T cells, or bulk PBMC T cells (not recorded which). The TCR sequence derives from a man between 18 and 29 years old in good health. The chain couples TRBV7-7 to TRBJ1-1; no DNA is available, so the TRBD1 call from TCRdb remains unchecked. The chain's CDR3 is CASSLRVGDTEAFF.